The clone carrying this T cell receptor (beta chain) turned up a few times. Antigen specificity is unknown. The record originates from a study of cytomegalovirus exposure and HLA in healthy donors. The study's findings and limits: In a later analysis, CMV-associated beta chains were mostly HLA-associated, it appeared. Some V segments, including TRBV6-2 and TRBV6-3, were excluded as indistinguishable. For TCR beta chains, V- and J-gene trimming was later linked to a missense DCLRE1C variant.

Germline V gene data show CDR1 as GTSNPN and CDR2 as SVGIG (reference sequence). The V end was cut by 4 bases, the J end by 5 bases, with 14 bases between. The CDR3 consists of 13 residues. PCR involved 60 Vbeta and 13 Jbeta primers. TCRdb's table, derived via immunoSEQ multiplex PCR, lists solely in-frame clones and lacks some. Among 120,000 to 150,000 clones, approximately 80% were seen once, and the ten largest hold approximately 5.1%. Sequencing used PBMCs. The gene calls are TRBV30 and TRBJ1-1, with D uncertain. This TCR derives from a male donor in good health and CMV-seronegative. The CDR3 spells CAWTADPGTEAFF. The CDR3 bases are TGTGCCTGGACCGCGGACCCGGGGACTGAAGCTTTCTTT.